This is a list of T cell receptor beta chains from one sample in a study of control samples from healthy donors and cancer patients. Clones were read by immunoSEQ multiplex PCR, and TCRdb kept only the in-frame ones, dropping some. In the table there are around 120,000 clones, roughly 84% of which are singletons. Sequences were obtained from blood. These receptors came from a man aged 40-55 years in good health. Both conserved end residues are part of each CDR3. Each record gives: J gene, clone size, D gene, V gene, CDR3 protein, CDR3 DNA. A D gene is named only where the DNA matches it firmly. Expanded clones are given a class, and other clones once, few, many or no size at all.

j_gene: TRBJ2-1; abundance: NA; d_gene: TRBD1; v_gene: TRBV6-6; CDR3aa: CASSYLPGTGRIRFF; CDR3nt: TGTGCCAGCAGTTACTTACCCGGGACAGGGCGAATTCGGTTCTTC
j_gene: TRBJ1-3; abundance: NA; d_gene: NA; v_gene: TRBV6-5; CDR3aa: CASSYSTGVGNTIYF; CDR3nt: TGTGCCAGCAGTTACTCGACCGGGGTCGGAAACACCATATATTTT
j_gene: TRBJ2-1; abundance: NA; d_gene: TRBD2; v_gene: TRBV15; CDR3aa: CATSPGRAGGLDEQFF; CDR3nt: TGTGCCACCAGCCCCGGTCGGGCGGGGGGGTTAGATGAGCAGTTCTTC
j_gene: TRBJ1-2; abundance: NA; d_gene: NA; v_gene: TRBV4-3; CDR3aa: CASSRSRDANYGYTF; CDR3nt: TGCGCCAGCAGTCGATCACGGGACGCTAACTATGGCTACACCTTC
j_gene: TRBJ1-6; abundance: NA; d_gene: TRBD1; v_gene: TRBV7-9; CDR3aa: CASSWGAGGDSPLHF; CDR3nt: TGTGCCAGCAGCTGGGGTGCAGGGGGAGACTCACCCCTCCACTTT
j_gene: TRBJ1-2; abundance: once; d_gene: NA; v_gene: TRBV24-1; CDR3aa: CATSDPGYGYTF; CDR3nt: TGTGCCACCAGTGATCCGGGCTATGGCTACACCTTC
j_gene: TRBJ1-1; abundance: few; d_gene: NA; v_gene: TRBV11-2; CDR3aa: CASSLEPTGTGRGTEAFF; CDR3nt: TGTGCCAGCAGCTTAGAACCGACCGGGACTGGCAGAGGAACTGAAGCTTTCTTT
j_gene: TRBJ1-6; abundance: NA; d_gene: NA; v_gene: TRBV6-6; CDR3aa: CARSSLLRSPLHF; CDR3nt: TGTGCCCGCTCTAGCTTGTTGCGGTCACCCCTCCACTTT
j_gene: TRBJ2-5; abundance: NA; d_gene: NA; v_gene: TRBV6-2/TRBV6-3; CDR3aa: CASSSPLGSETQYF; CDR3nt: TGTGCCAGCAGTTCGCCGTTGGGGTCAGAGACCCAGTACTTC
j_gene: TRBJ2-2; abundance: NA; d_gene: NA; v_gene: TRBV21-1; CDR3aa: CASSDSRGPGSCF; CDR3nt: TGTGCCAGCAGCGACTCCAGGGGGCCGGGGAGCTGTTTT
j_gene: TRBJ2-7; abundance: NA; d_gene: NA; v_gene: TRBV4-3; CDR3aa: CASSQQATNYEQYF; CDR3nt: TGCGCCAGCAGCCAGCAGGCGACTAACTACGAGCAGTACTTC
j_gene: TRBJ2-6; abundance: NA; d_gene: NA; v_gene: TRBV10-3; CDR3aa: CAISERGSGPGGANVLTF; CDR3nt: TGTGCCATCAGTGAGAGGGGTAGTGGCCCTGGAGGGGCCAACGTCCTGACTTTC
j_gene: TRBJ2-7; abundance: NA; d_gene: NA; v_gene: TRBV25-1; CDR3aa: CASSVIKGRGYEQYF; CDR3nt: TGTGCCAGCAGTGTTATAAAGGGGAGAGGCTACGAGCAGTACTTC
j_gene: TRBJ1-1; abundance: NA; d_gene: NA; v_gene: TRBV18; CDR3aa: CASSPDQNTEAFF; CDR3nt: TGTGCCAGCTCACCAGATCAGAACACTGAAGCTTTCTTT
j_gene: TRBJ2-3; abundance: NA; d_gene: NA; v_gene: TRBV2; CDR3aa: CASSGRQSSTDTQYF; CDR3nt: TGTGCCAGCAGTGGAAGGCAGAGTAGCACAGATACGCAGTATTTT
j_gene: TRBJ1-1; abundance: medium-sized; d_gene: NA; v_gene: TRBV7-8; CDR3aa: CASSLADGNTEAFF; CDR3nt: TGTGCCAGCAGCTTAGCCGACGGTAACACTGAAGCTTTCTTT
j_gene: TRBJ2-3; abundance: NA; d_gene: TRBD2; v_gene: TRBV9; CDR3aa: CASSVGASGGVDTQYF; CDR3nt: TGTGCCAGCAGCGTAGGTGCTAGCGGGGGGGTTGATACGCAGTATTTT
j_gene: TRBJ2-6; abundance: NA; d_gene: NA; v_gene: TRBV5-1; CDR3aa: CASQTRAADSGANVLTF; CDR3nt: TGCGCCAGCCAAACTCGGGCCGCCGACTCTGGGGCCAACGTCCTGACTTTC
j_gene: TRBJ1-2; abundance: NA; d_gene: TRBD1; v_gene: TRBV7-8; CDR3aa: CASSLVGQGGRYGYTF; CDR3nt: TGTGCCAGCAGCTTAGTAGGACAGGGGGGAAGGTATGGCTACACCTTC
j_gene: TRBJ1-3; abundance: NA; d_gene: TRBD1; v_gene: TRBV2; CDR3aa: CASIRTGGSSGNTIYF; CDR3nt: TGTGCCAGCATTAGAACAGGGGGTAGCTCTGGAAACACCATATATTTT
j_gene: TRBJ1-1; abundance: NA; d_gene: NA; v_gene: TRBV29-1; CDR3aa: CSVVAGNTEAFF; CDR3nt: TGCAGCGTTGTAGCCGGGAACACTGAAGCTTTCTTT
j_gene: TRBJ2-3; abundance: once; d_gene: NA; v_gene: TRBV3-1/TRBV3-2; CDR3aa: CASSQVLGGSSTDTQYF; CDR3nt: TGTGCCAGCAGCCAAGTCCTCGGGGGAAGTAGCACAGATACGCAGTATTTT
j_gene: TRBJ2-5; abundance: NA; d_gene: NA; v_gene: TRBV7-9; CDR3aa: CASSTTQTRQETQYF; CDR3nt: TGTGCCAGCAGCACCACCCAGACAAGGCAAGAGACCCAGTACTTC
j_gene: TRBJ2-2; abundance: NA; d_gene: NA; v_gene: TRBV11-3; CDR3aa: CASSWQVGGPNTGELFF; CDR3nt: TGTGCCAGCAGCTGGCAGGTGGGGGGACCGAACACCGGGGAGCTGTTTTTT
j_gene: TRBJ1-4; abundance: NA; d_gene: NA; v_gene: TRBV24-1; CDR3aa: CATSAGFNEKLFF; CDR3nt: TGTGCCACCAGTGCAGGTTTTAATGAAAAACTGTTTTTT
j_gene: TRBJ1-5; abundance: NA; d_gene: NA; v_gene: TRBV4-3; CDR3aa: CASSQDRVQPQHF; CDR3nt: TGCGCCAGCAGCCAAGATAGGGTTCAGCCCCAGCATTTT
j_gene: TRBJ2-2; abundance: NA; d_gene: TRBD1; v_gene: TRBV18; CDR3aa: CASSPRQGENTGELFF; CDR3nt: TGTGCCAGCTCACCGAGACAGGGGGAGAACACCGGGGAGCTGTTTTTT
j_gene: TRBJ2-5; abundance: NA; d_gene: TRBD1; v_gene: TRBV7-9; CDR3aa: CASSHWTGQETQYF; CDR3nt: TGTGCCAGCAGCCATTGGACAGGCCAAGAGACCCAGTACTTC
j_gene: TRBJ2-5; abundance: NA; d_gene: NA; v_gene: TRBV6-2/TRBV6-3; CDR3aa: CASSYRGATQETQYF; CDR3nt: TGTGCCAGCAGTTACCGGGGGGCAACCCAAGAGACCCAGTACTTC
j_gene: TRBJ2-7; abundance: NA; d_gene: NA; v_gene: TRBV5-8; CDR3aa: CASSGWDGPYEQYF; CDR3nt: TGTGCCAGCAGCGGATGGGACGGTCCCTACGAGCAGTACTTC
j_gene: TRBJ2-2; abundance: NA; d_gene: NA; v_gene: TRBV11-3; CDR3aa: CASSLVPYAGELFF; CDR3nt: TGTGCCAGCAGCTTAGTCCCCTACGCCGGGGAGCTGTTTTTT
j_gene: TRBJ2-5; abundance: NA; d_gene: TRBD2; v_gene: TRBV4-1; CDR3aa: CASSPEKGGTSGVKETQYF; CDR3nt: TGCGCCAGCAGCCCCGAAAAAGGGGGGACTAGCGGGGTAAAAGAGACCCAGTACTTC
j_gene: TRBJ1-3; abundance: once; d_gene: NA; v_gene: TRBV24-1; CDR3aa: CAKAAPETSPGNTIYF; CDR3nt: TGTGCCAAAGCCGCCCCAGAGACTTCTCCTGGAAACACCATATATTTT
j_gene: TRBJ2-5; abundance: NA; d_gene: NA; v_gene: TRBV3-1/TRBV3-2; CDR3aa: CASSQELRDLGTQYF; CDR3nt: TGTGCCAGCAGCCAAGAACTGAGGGACCTCGGGACCCAGTACTTC
j_gene: TRBJ2-7; abundance: NA; d_gene: TRBD1; v_gene: TRBV2; CDR3aa: CASKGGGQGSYEQYF; CDR3nt: TGTGCCAGCAAGGGTGGGGGACAGGGCTCCTACGAGCAGTACTTC
j_gene: TRBJ1-5; abundance: once; d_gene: NA; v_gene: TRBV3-1/TRBV3-2; CDR3aa: CASSQSHQGAQHF; CDR3nt: TGTGCCAGCAGCCAAAGCCATCAAGGAGCCCAGCATTTT
j_gene: TRBJ2-4; abundance: NA; d_gene: NA; v_gene: TRBV6-2/TRBV6-3; CDR3aa: CASSYRGVSPTNIQYF; CDR3nt: TGTGCCAGCAGTTATCGTGGGGTATCACCGACAAACATTCAGTACTTC
j_gene: TRBJ2-3; abundance: NA; d_gene: NA; v_gene: TRBV7-2; CDR3aa: CASSSADTQYF; CDR3nt: TGTGCCAGCAGCTCTGCAGATACGCAGTATTTT
j_gene: TRBJ1-2; abundance: NA; d_gene: NA; v_gene: TRBV19; CDR3aa: CASRGTTYERYTF; CDR3nt: TGTGCCTCCCGTGGGACGACCTATGAGCGCTACACCTTC
j_gene: TRBJ1-2; abundance: NA; d_gene: NA; v_gene: TRBV6-1; CDR3aa: CASSVGTTKTAYGYTF; CDR3nt: TGTGCCAGCAGTGTGGGGACGACGAAAACAGCCTATGGCTACACCTTC
j_gene: TRBJ2-5; abundance: NA; d_gene: TRBD2; v_gene: TRBV24-1; CDR3aa: CATSDPFPGGETQYF; CDR3nt: TGTGCCACCAGTGACCCCTTCCCGGGGGGAGAGACCCAGTACTTC
j_gene: TRBJ2-2; abundance: NA; d_gene: TRBD2; v_gene: TRBV7-8; CDR3aa: CASSLFAGGTGELFF; CDR3nt: TGTGCCAGCAGCTTATTCGCGGGGGGCACCGGGGAGCTGTTTTTT
j_gene: TRBJ1-1; abundance: once; d_gene: NA; v_gene: TRBV7-7; CDR3aa: CASSLVGRGNTEAFF; CDR3nt: TGTGCCAGCAGCTTAGTAGGGAGAGGTAACACTGAAGCTTTCTTT
j_gene: TRBJ1-1; abundance: NA; d_gene: NA; v_gene: TRBV30; CDR3aa: CAYASTPGQANTEAFF; CDR3nt: TGTGCCTACGCATCCACCCCGGGACAAGCGAACACTGAAGCTTTCTTT
j_gene: TRBJ1-3; abundance: NA; d_gene: NA; v_gene: TRBV7-9; CDR3aa: CASSLVLSGNTIYF; CDR3nt: TGTGCCAGCAGCTTAGTACTCTCTGGAAACACCATATATTTT
j_gene: TRBJ2-4; abundance: NA; d_gene: NA; v_gene: TRBV24-1; CDR3aa: CATSGDIAKNIQYF; CDR3nt: TGTGCCACCAGTGGGGACATAGCCAAAAACATTCAGTACTTC
j_gene: TRBJ1-2; abundance: NA; d_gene: NA; v_gene: TRBV12-3/TRBV12-4; CDR3aa: CASSYQGSYGYTF; CDR3nt: TGTGCCAGCAGCTACCAGGGTAGCTATGGCTACACCTTC
j_gene: TRBJ2-1; abundance: once; d_gene: TRBD2; v_gene: TRBV7-6; CDR3aa: CASSLVGGGYNEQFF; CDR3nt: TGTGCCAGCAGCTTAGTCGGGGGGGGATACAATGAGCAGTTCTTC
j_gene: TRBJ1-1; abundance: NA; d_gene: NA; v_gene: TRBV3-1/TRBV3-2; CDR3aa: CASSAGGGQEAFF; CDR3nt: TGTGCCAGCAGCGCCGGGGGAGGGCAAGAAGCTTTCTTT